Below are 31 T cell receptor beta chains sequenced from a single sample in a study of T cells after yellow fever vaccination. MiXCR was run by TCRdb on the 5' RACE reads, yielding one entry per CDR3 protein. The sample has about 580,000 distinct CDR3 sequences, roughly a sixth seen once. Sample: PBMCs, taken less than 6 days after the first yellow fever vaccination. These receptors all come from a man aged 18-30 years who received the YFV17D yellow fever vaccine.

This clonotype came up a few times. The chain couples TRBV1 to TRBJ2-1; the table gives TRBD2 as D, unverified against the DNA. TRBV1 is shown as a pseudogene. The CDR3 extends over 15 amino acids. The CDR3 DNA sequence: TGCACCAGGGCACCGGACGGGGCCCTATACAATGAGCAGTTCTTC. This gives the protein CTRAPDGALYNEQFF.

The rearrangement links TRBV7-3 to TRBJ1-4; D is possibly TRBD1 (5 bases). Germline V gene sequence: CDR1 SGHTA, CDR2 FQGTGA. The CDR3 runs 17 residues. Trimming stripped 4 bases from V and 8 bases from J, with 23 bases between. The CDR3 DNA reads TGTGCCAGCAGCTGCGTAACAGGACGAGGCGGTGCAGAAAAACTGTTTTTT. The encoded protein is CASSCVTGRGGAEKLFF.

This rearrangement joins TRBV27 to TRBJ1-4, with D tentatively TRBD1 (5 bases). Germline CDR1 reads MNHEY; CDR2 reads SMNVEV (reference sequence). The CDR3 is 15 residues long. V was shortened by 0 bases and J by 5 bases, with 10 bases between the two germline ends. CDR3 DNA: TGTGCCAGCAGTTTATCGTTCCGGGGCAATGAAAAACTGTTTTTT. Its protein product is CASSLSFRGNEKLFF.

This clonotype turned up a few times. V is TRBV7-9 and J is TRBJ1-6, with D possibly being TRBD1 (6 bases). The germline V gene encodes CDR1 SEHNR and CDR2 FQNEAQ (reference sequence). The CDR3 extends over 13 amino acids. Trimming left V 5 bases short and J 9 bases short, with 11 bases between. The chain's CDR3 is CASSIRGVSPLHF. In DNA form, the CDR3 reads TGTGCCAGCAGCATTAGGGGGGTTTCACCCCTCCACTTT.

This clonotype was seen more than once but under ten times. The chain links TRBV7-2 to TRBJ1-3, with D tentatively TRBD1 (6 bases). This CDR3 is 16 amino acids long. Germline V gives CDR1 SGHTA, CDR2 FQGNSA. V was cut by 2 bases and J by 1 base, with 12 bases left in between. CDR3 nucleotides: TGTGCCAGCAGCTTACCCCACCAGGGGTCTGGAAACACCATATATTTT. It specifies CASSLPHQGSGNTIYF.

The chain joins TRBV5-1 to TRBJ1-2; 7 nucleotides match TRBD1. Germline-derived CDR1 and CDR2 are SGHRS and YFSETQ. V lost 4 bases and J lost 6; bases outside the gene matches: 6. The CDR3 has 13 amino acids. The CDR3 DNA reads as TGCGCCAGCAGCATCCGACAGGGCAATGGCTACACCTTC. This gives the protein CASSIRQGNGYTF.

The gene calls are TRBV29-1 and TRBJ2-7; D is perhaps TRBD1 (6 bases). Deletions cut 4 bases from V and 3 bases from J, with 13 bases between. Germline values: CDR1 SQVTM, CDR2 ANQGSEA. The CDR3 sequence is 13 residues long. CDR3 residues: CSVGWLDSYEQYF. CDR3 sequence (DNA): TGCAGCGTTGGGTGGTTGGACAGCTACGAGCAGTACTTC.

The chain links TRBV7-9 to TRBJ2-7; no clear D gene. V dropped 5 bases and J dropped 7 bases, with 15 bases sitting between them. Germline V gene data show CDR1 as SEHNR and CDR2 as FQNEAQ (reference sequence). The CDR3 sequence is 13 residues long. This CDR3 is CASSRTGPGEQYV. In DNA, the CDR3 is TGTGCCAGCAGCCGGACGGGCCCCGGTGAGCAGTACGTC.

The genes are TRBV20-1 and TRBJ2-2; D unresolved. CDR1 and CDR2 from the germline V gene are DFQATT and SNEGSKA (reference sequence). V lost 3 bases and J 4 bases, leaving 9 bases between the germline ends. The CDR3 runs to 13 residues. The CDR3 reads CSASWLLTGELFF. The CDR3 DNA is TGCAGTGCTAGTTGGCTACTCACCGGGGAGCTGTTTTTT.

The chain employs TRBV20-1 and TRBJ1-2; 8 bases match TRBD1. The V gene end was trimmed by 6 bases and the J gene end by 8 bases; junction bases not matched to a gene: 11. The CDR3 consists of 13 residues. In germline, CDR1 is DFQATT, CDR2 SNEGSKA (reference sequence). DNA of the CDR3: TGCAGTGCCTATACTCAGGGGGCACGAGGCTACACCTTC. Translated: CSAYTQGARGYTF.

This clonotype came up once. The chain combines TRBV29-1 with TRBJ1-3; a weak D match, TRBD1 (5 bases). The CDR3 covers 13 residues. Trimming pared 6 bases from V and 7 bases from J, leaving 16 bases between. Germline values: CDR1 SQVTM, CDR2 ANQGSEA. This chain's CDR3 is CSVQRGLENTIYF. The CDR3 nucleotides read TGCAGCGTACAAAGGGGTTTGGAGAACACCATATATTTT.

This clonotype came up many times. The V call is TRBV7-9, the J call TRBJ1-5; the D is unclear. Germline CDR1 and CDR2: SEHNR and FQNEAQ (reference sequence). The CDR3 loop spans 14 amino acids. The V and J ends lost 5 bases and 5 bases respectively, with 13 bases between them. As DNA, the CDR3 is TGTGCCAGCAGCCCCGGCCAGGCAGATCAGCCCCAGCATTTT. This encodes CASSPGQADQPQHF. Based on the CDR3 plus reference TRBV7-9 and TRBJ1-5, the full variable domain is DTGVSQNPRHKITKRGQNVTFRCDPISEHNRLYWYRQTLGQGPEFLTYFQNEAQLEKSRLLSDRFSAERPKGSFSTLEIQRTEQGDSAMYLCASSPGQADQPQHFGDGTRLSIL.

The chain employs TRBV2 and TRBJ1-6; D gene ambiguous. V was cut by 8 bases and J by 5 bases, with 7 bases left in between. The CDR3 loop spans 12 amino acids. Looked up from germline, CDR1 is SNHLY and CDR2 is FYNNEI. CDR3 in DNA: TGTGCCAGCCAGGACCATAATTCACCCCTCCACTTT. This encodes CASQDHNSPLHF.

This clonotype was seen a few times. The CDR3, as DNA: TGTGCCAGCAGCTTATTCGGCGCGGAGACCCAGTACTTC. Its protein product is CASSLFGAETQYF. This sequence joins TRBV7-2 and TRBJ2-5; D not certain. This CDR3 region has 13 residues. In germline, CDR1 is SGHTA, CDR2 FQGNSA. The V and J ends lost 2 bases and 5 bases respectively, with 9 bases between them.

The J gene is TRBJ1-1, the V gene TRBV5-6; a possible D gene is TRBD1 (5 bases). CDR3 length: 17 residues. The V gene lost 4 bases and the J gene lost 3 bases, with 22 bases spanning the gap. Germline CDR1 reads SGHDT; CDR2 reads YYEEEE. CDR3 amino acids: CASSLEGYGRAYTEAFF. As DNA, the CDR3 is TGTGCCAGCAGCCTGGAGGGGTATGGCAGGGCGTACACTGAAGCTTTCTTT. The whole variable domain, remainder taken from reference TRBV5-6 and TRBJ1-1, is DAGVTQSPTHLIKTRGQQVTLRCSPKSGHDTVSWYQQALGQGPQFIFQYYEEEERQRGNFPDRFSGHQFPNYSSELNVNALLLGDSALYLCASSLEGYGRAYTEAFFGQGTRLTVV.

This clonotype appeared many times. The rearrangement joins TRBV12-3 or TRBV12-4 to TRBJ2-3; D remains ambiguous. V was clipped by 3 bases and J by 6 bases, with 4 bases between them. This CDR3 contains 11 residues. Here the CDR3 reads CASSFRDTQYF. The CDR3 DNA reads as TGTGCCAGCAGTTTTCGGGATACGCAGTATTTT.

This clonotype was found many times. This chain links TRBV7-2 with TRBJ2-6, with 8 positions matching TRBD1. Germline V gene data show CDR1 as SGHTA and CDR2 as FQGNSA. V dropped 5 bases and J dropped 0; count of bases not matched to a gene: 3. The CDR3 runs 16 residues. The CDR3 DNA sequence: TGTGCCAGCAGCCCAACAGGGGGCTCTGGGGCCAACGTCCTGACTTTC. Translating gives CASSPTGGSGANVLTF.

V usage is TRBV6-1 and J usage is TRBJ2-3; 14 positions agree with TRBD2. The V segment lost 9 bases and the J segment 6 bases; nucleotides outside the gene matches: 20. Germline values: CDR1 MNHNS, CDR2 SASEGT. CDR3 length: 19 residues. The CDR3 DNA reads TGTGCCAGTAATCGTGGGATCGGGACTAGCGGGGGTTTTTGGGATACGCAGTATTTT. Amino acid sequence: CASNRGIGTSGGFWDTQYF.

This clonotype occurred many times. The chain recombines TRBV6-5 with TRBJ2-7; weak D call: TRBD1 (5 bases). Germline CDR1 MNHEY, CDR2 SVGAGI. V lost 0 bases, J lost 4 bases, and 16 bases lay in between. The CDR3 consists of 16 residues. Here the CDR3 DNA reads TGTGCCAGCAGTTACTCGACAGTGGCCCTCCATTACGAGCAGTACTTC. Translated: CASSYSTVALHYEQYF.

The table lists this clonotype with a few counts. The rearrangement uses TRBV27 and TRBJ1-6; 10 bases are shared with TRBD1. CDR3 length equals 13 residues. Germline CDR1 reads MNHEY; CDR2 reads SMNVEV (reference sequence). V shed 5 bases and J 17 bases; nucleotides not matched to a gene: 9. CDR3: CASSLPWTGGIHF. DNA for the CDR3: TGTGCCAGCAGTCTTCCATGGACAGGGGGAATCCACTTT.

There are a few counts of this clonotype. The chain is built from TRBV5-1 and TRBJ2-2; the D gene is possibly TRBD1 (6 bases). The CDR3 loop spans 14 amino acids. Trimming took 2 bases from V and 4 from J, leaving 9 bases between them. Looked up from germline, CDR1 is SGHRS and CDR2 is YFSETQ. The CDR3: CASSFGQRTGELFF. CDR3 coding DNA: TGCGCCAGCAGCTTCGGACAGCGCACCGGGGAGCTGTTTTTT.

This clonotype was counted ten times or more. The V and J genes are TRBV7-2 and TRBJ2-5, with 11 bases fitting TRBD2. The CDR3 is 15 amino acids. Germline V CDR1 and CDR2: SGHTA, FQGNSA. After removal of 2 bases from V and 4 bases from J, the junction contained 3 bases not matched to a gene. The CDR3 nucleotides read TGTGCCAGCAGCTTATGGCTAGCGGGGGGAGAGACCCAGTACTTC. It yields the protein CASSLWLAGGETQYF.

This clonotype turned up a few times. The V gene is TRBV2, the J gene TRBJ2-7; 10 positions agree with TRBD1. This CDR3 spans 14 amino acids. CDR1 SNHLY and CDR2 FYNNEI come from the germline V gene. Trimming took 3 bases from V and 6 from J; bases not matched to a gene: 5. CDR3 protein: CASSETGGLGEQYF. The CDR3 nucleotides are TGTGCCAGCAGTGAGACAGGGGGCTTAGGCGAGCAGTACTTC. Looking up the rest from reference TRBV2 and TRBJ2-7 gives the full variable domain: EPEVTQTPSHQVTQMGQEVILRCVPISNHLYFYWYRQILGQKVEFLVSFYNNEISEKSEIFDDQFSVERPDGSNFTLKIRSTKLEDSAMYFCASSETGGLGEQYFGPGTRLTVT.

This clonotype was seen just once. The genes are TRBV6-1 and TRBJ2-7, with 8 nucleotides matching TRBD2. The CDR3 consists of 14 residues. Per germline, CDR1 MNHNS and CDR2 SASEGT. The CDR3, as DNA: TGTGCCGGCAGTGCCCGGGAGGGGGTCTACGAGCAGTACGTC. Translated: CAGSAREGVYEQYV.

This clonotype was counted only a few times. The chain links TRBV11-3 to TRBJ2-1, with D unclear. Trimming cost V 5 bases and J 0 bases, with 11 bases left between them. CDR3 length: 15 amino acids. Looked up from germline, CDR1 is SGHNT and CDR2 is YENEEA. This CDR3 is CASSPPGSSYNEQFF. The CDR3 region has the DNA TGTGCCAGCAGCCCACCCGGTAGCTCCTACAATGAGCAGTTCTTC. Full variable domain (outside the CDR3, taken from reference TRBV11-3 and TRBJ2-1): EAGVVQSPRYKIIEKKQPVAFWCNPISGHNTLYWYLQNLGQGPELLIRYENEEAVDDSQLPKDRFSAERLKGVDSTLKIQPAELGDSAVYLCASSPPGSSYNEQFFGPGTRLTVL.

This clonotype has more than one count but fewer than ten. This chain connects TRBV6-4 to TRBJ1-1, with TRBD1 matching 11 bases. The junction had 2 bases not matched to a gene; V was cut back by 4 bases and J by 4 bases. Germline CDR1 reads MRHNA; CDR2 reads SNTAGT. The CDR3 consists of 14 residues. The CDR3 DNA reads as TGTGCCAGCAGTGCCGGGACAGGGGGCACTGAAGCTTTCTTT. The encoded protein is CASSAGTGGTEAFF.

This chain links TRBV7-2 with TRBJ2-7; 7 bases line up with TRBD2. Trimming cost V 5 bases and J 5 bases; bases outside gene matches: 9. CDR3 length: 14 amino acids. CDR1 and CDR2 from the germline V gene are SGHTA and FQGNSA. The CDR3 DNA is TGTGCCAGCAGCCCAGATACTAGCGTGCACGAGCAGTACTTC. Protein: CASSPDTSVHEQYF.

The chain joins TRBV14 to TRBJ2-5; unclear D gene. CDR1 is SGHDN, CDR2 FVKESK, per germline. This CDR3 spans 14 amino acids. V lost 1 base and J lost 4, with 10 bases in between. The CDR3: CASSQVQWGETQYF. In DNA form, the CDR3 reads TGTGCCAGCAGCCAAGTTCAATGGGGAGAGACCCAGTACTTC.

This clonotype was observed a few times. The chain combines TRBV10-3 with TRBJ1-3; D remains unclear. The germline gives CDR1 ENHRY, CDR2 SYGVKD. The CDR3 covers 12 residues. V lost 7 bases to trimming and J lost 3 bases, with 7 bases between them. The CDR3 DNA reads as TGTGCCATCACCTCCGGTGGAAACACCATATATTTT. It encodes CAITSGGNTIYF.

The CDR3 nucleotides read TGTGCCAGCAGCTTGATCGGCGGGTTATCCTACGAGCAGTACTTC. This translates into CASSLIGGLSYEQYF. The genes are TRBV7-2 and TRBJ2-7; TRBD2 might be the D (5 bases). This CDR3 comprises 15 residues. Trimming took off 3 bases at V and 1 base at J, with 13 bases between the two ends. The germline V gene has CDR1 SGHTA and CDR2 FQGNSA. Combining the CDR3 with reference TRBV7-2 and TRBJ2-7 gives the whole variable domain GAGVSQSPSNKVTEKGKDVELRCDPISGHTALYWYRQSLGQGLEFLIYFQGNSAPDKSGLPSDRFSAERTGGSVSTLTIQRTQQEDSAVYLCASSLIGGLSYEQYFGPGTRLTVT.

The chain uses TRBV7-2 and TRBJ2-7; D is perhaps TRBD2 (6 bases). The CDR3 is 13 residues long. With 6 bases removed from V and 4 bases from J, the gap between germline ends came to 13 bases. Germline lookup yields CDR1 SGHTA and CDR2 FQGNSA. Written as DNA, the CDR3 is TGTGCCAGCAGTCCTTCGCGGGGATACGAGCAGTACGTC. It is translated as CASSPSRGYEQYV.